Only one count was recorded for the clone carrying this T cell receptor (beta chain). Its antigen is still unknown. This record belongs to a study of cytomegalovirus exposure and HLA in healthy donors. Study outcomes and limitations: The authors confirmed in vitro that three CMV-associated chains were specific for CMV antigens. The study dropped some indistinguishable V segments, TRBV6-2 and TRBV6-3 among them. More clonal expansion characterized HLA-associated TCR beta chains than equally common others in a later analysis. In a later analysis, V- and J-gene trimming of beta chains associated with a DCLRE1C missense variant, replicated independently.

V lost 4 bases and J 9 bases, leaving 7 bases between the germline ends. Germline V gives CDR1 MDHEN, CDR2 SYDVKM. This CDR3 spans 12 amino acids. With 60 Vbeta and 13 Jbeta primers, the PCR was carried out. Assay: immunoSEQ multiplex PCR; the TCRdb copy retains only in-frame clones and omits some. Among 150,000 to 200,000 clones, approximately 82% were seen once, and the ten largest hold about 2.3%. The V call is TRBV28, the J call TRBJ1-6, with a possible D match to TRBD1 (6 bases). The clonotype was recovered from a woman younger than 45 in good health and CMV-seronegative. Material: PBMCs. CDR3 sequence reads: CASSYRVSPLHF. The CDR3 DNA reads TGTGCCAGCAGTTACAGGGTTTCACCCCTCCACTTT.